This record looks at one T cell receptor beta chain sequence and its context. Germline V CDR1 and CDR2: SNHLY, FYNNEI. The ends were cut back, 1 base at V and 6 bases at J, with 8 bases in the middle. CDR3 length: 13 amino acids. These data originate in a study of ipilimumab plus nivolumab after autologous stem cell transplantation. Produced via immunoSEQ multiplex PCR; TCRdb's table is partial and in-frame only. The repertoire holds some 46,000 clones, with 70% to 90% as singletons. Starting 14 to 28 days after autologous transplant, ipilimumab 1 mg/kg was given. This specimen consisted of PBMCs, obtained in a trial of ipilimumab plus nivolumab as post-transplant consolidation. The chain combines TRBV2 with TRBJ2-3, with D unresolved. The origin of this receptor is a male donor with multiple myeloma. The DNA for the CDR3 is TGTGCCAGCAGTGAAGGGGTCGTGGATACGCAGTATTTT. This codes for CASSEGVVDTQYF.